This TCR beta chain came from a study of T cell repertoires in cytomegalovirus infection. Whole-study context: Well-studied HLA-B-restricted CMV epitopes were used in the study alongside recently identified HLA-C-restricted ones. Findings and limits, study-wide: The cumulative frequency of public TCR beta families distinguished individuals who carried CMV together with the relevant HLA.

As concerns this clonotype: Its antigen is unknown.

The trim removed 2 bases at V and 3 bases at J, leaving 6 bases unmatched. CDR1 is SNHLY and CDR2 is FYNNEI in the germline V gene. The CDR3 has 15 amino acids. TCRdb reprocessed the reads via MiXCR and lists one record per CDR3 protein. This sample has hundreds of thousands of distinct CDR3 sequences, with around 35% found just once. The chain uses TRBV2 and TRBJ1-2; 7 positions agree with TRBD1. The sample was cultured PBMCs, taken from culture after CMV antigen stimulation. This receptor was identified in a human donor in good health (CMV status not recorded). Some clones in this sample may be carry-over from other donors' samples. The CDR3 loop reads CASSESRTGYYGYTF. CDR3 in DNA: TGTGCCAGCAGTGAAAGTCGGACAGGTTACTATGGCTACACCTTC.